The next 27 T cell receptor beta chains were all read from a single sample in a study of T cell changes during pregnancy in multiple sclerosis. Profiled with immunoSEQ multiplex PCR; TCRdb holds only in-frame clones, not every one. The sample shows around 31,000 clones, over 80% of them seen only once. Here the sequenced sample was CD8+ T cells from peripheral blood mononuclear cells, taken in the first trimester of pregnancy. The source is a female donor with multiple sclerosis, enrolled in a pregnancy study.

The CDR3 region has the DNA TGTGCCAGCAGCTTAAGCGCAGGGGGCACCGGGGAGCTGTTTTTT. It encodes CASSLSAGGTGELFF. This sequence joins TRBV7-8 and TRBJ2-2; 7 bases fit TRBD1. The length of the CDR3 is 15 residues. Germline CDR1 SGHVS, CDR2 FQNEAQ. V dropped 2 bases and J dropped 4; count of bases not matched to a gene: 4.

This clone was picked up a small number of times. The V and J genes are TRBV5-1 and TRBJ1-2, with TRBD1 identical over 10 bases. The ends lost 0 bases at V and 6 bases at J; junction bases unmatched: 5. CDR1 is SGHRS and CDR2 is YFSETQ in the germline V gene. The CDR3 runs 15 residues. CDR3 loop: CASSLGQGASNGYTF. CDR3 nucleotides: TGCGCCAGCAGCTTGGGACAGGGGGCTTCGAATGGCTACACCTTC.

The chain is built from TRBV4-3 and TRBJ2-3, with D maybe TRBD1 (6 bases). The CDR3 spans 15 residues. The germline gives CDR1 LGHNA, CDR2 YSLEER. The V and J ends lost 1 base and 2 bases respectively, with 10 bases between them. The CDR3 loop is CASSQGQVITDTQYF. The CDR3, as DNA: TGCGCCAGCAGCCAAGGACAGGTGATCACAGATACGCAGTATTTT.

This chain links TRBV12-1 with TRBJ2-2; the D call in the table, TRBD1, was not verified against the DNA. TRBV12-1 is a pseudogene segment. CDR3 length: 14 amino acids. The CDR3 is CASSFRVVGGELFF. Written as DNA, the CDR3 is TGTGCCAGCAGCTTCAGGGTGGTGGGCGGGGAGCTGTTTTTT.

J is TRBJ2-5 and V is TRBV5-4, with D perhaps matching TRBD2 (6 bases). The ends were cut back, 4 bases at V and 6 bases at J, with 16 bases in the middle. The CDR3 consists of 14 residues. Looked up from germline, CDR1 is SGHNT and CDR2 is YYREEE (reference sequence). CDR3 loop: CASSVGGVGKTQYF. CDR3 coding DNA: TGTGCCAGCAGCGTCGGGGGAGTAGGGAAGACCCAGTACTTC.

This clone has just a few counts. Other DNA sequences within the sample encode an identical CDR3. V gene TRBV27 combines with J gene TRBJ1-1, with 7 nucleotides matching TRBD1. The CDR3 covers 13 residues. J was trimmed by 5 bases and V by 2 bases; bases with no gene match: 2. Germline CDR1 is MNHEY and CDR2 is SMNVEV (reference sequence). The DNA for the CDR3 is TGTGCCAGCAGTTTAGGCAGGGGGACTGAAGCTTTCTTT. It specifies CASSLGRGTEAFF.

The chain employs TRBV7-8 and TRBJ1-6; D may be TRBD1 (6 bases). The germline V gene encodes CDR1 SGHVS and CDR2 FQNEAQ. The CDR3 length is 15 residues. V lost 5 bases and J 8 bases, leaving 16 bases between the germline ends. In DNA form, the CDR3 reads TGTGCCAGCAGCACCCAGACAGGAGCCTATTCACCCCTCCACTTT. It yields the protein CASSTQTGAYSPLHF.

The chain employs TRBV18 and TRBJ2-7, with TRBD1 matching 10 bases. Germline V lookup: CDR1 KGHSH, CDR2 LQKENI. This CDR3 has 14 amino acids. The trim removed 3 bases at V and 6 bases at J, leaving 5 bases unmatched. The CDR3 protein is CASSPGTGVLEQYF. The CDR3 DNA reads as TGTGCCAGCTCACCCGGGACAGGGGTCCTCGAGCAGTACTTC.

V is TRBV7-9 and J is TRBJ1-2; no reliable D call. V was clipped by 5 bases and J by 0 bases, with 13 bases between them. CDR1 and CDR2 (germline): SEHNR, FQNEAQ (reference sequence). The CDR3 is made up of 15 amino acids. The CDR3 region is CASSPPGGSNYGYTF. In DNA form, the CDR3 reads TGTGCCAGCAGCCCGCCGGGAGGATCTAACTATGGCTACACCTTC. Full variable domain (missing parts from reference TRBV7-9 and TRBJ1-2): DTGVSQNPRHKITKRGQNVTFRCDPISEHNRLYWYRQTLGQGPEFLTYFQNEAQLEKSRLLSDRFSAERPKGSFSTLEIQRTEQGDSAMYLCASSPPGGSNYGYTFGSGTRLTVV.

The genes are TRBV6-5 and TRBJ1-1; TRBD1 is a possible D gene (5 bases). Per germline, CDR1 MNHEY and CDR2 SVGAGI. V gave up 2 bases and J gave up 3 bases, with 10 bases separating them. The CDR3 spans 14 residues. Here the CDR3 DNA reads TGTGCCAGCAGTTACAGGGGAGGGGACACTGAAGCTTTCTTT. Translating it yields CASSYRGGDTEAFF.

The rearrangement uses TRBV6-1 and TRBJ1-1; 9 nucleotides agree with TRBD1. This CDR3 has 14 residues. In germline, CDR1 is MNHNS, CDR2 SASEGT. Trimming cost V 6 bases and J 6 bases; bases outside gene matches: 8. DNA of the CDR3: TGTGCCAGCAGGCACGGGACAGGGTTCCCTGAAGCTTTCTTT. Translating it yields CASRHGTGFPEAFF.

The V and J genes are TRBV27 and TRBJ1-1; 8 bases fit TRBD1. The germline V gene encodes CDR1 MNHEY and CDR2 SMNVEV (reference sequence). Germline trimming cut 0 bases from V and 2 bases from J; bases unmatched to any gene: 2. The CDR3 consists of 15 residues. The CDR3 bases are TGTGCCAGCAGTTTATCAGCAGGGGGCAACACTGAAGCTTTCTTT. Its translation is CASSLSAGGNTEAFF.

The chain uses TRBV6-1 and TRBJ2-5; 7 bases agree with TRBD2. Germline-derived CDR1 and CDR2 are MNHNS and SASEGT. The junction had 7 bases not matched to a gene; V was cut back by 1 base and J by 5 bases. The CDR3 covers 15 residues. CDR3 in amino acids: CASSEVSGGGETQYF. The CDR3 DNA is TGTGCCAGCAGTGAAGTTTCGGGAGGCGGGGAGACCCAGTACTTC.

CDR3 sequence: CASSPREYEAFF. CDR3 DNA sequence: TGTGCCAGCAGCCCAAGGGAGTATGAAGCTTTCTTT. The chain is built from TRBV7-3 and TRBJ1-1; D unclear. The CDR3 runs to 12 residues. Germline lookup yields CDR1 SGHTA and CDR2 FQGTGA. The V end lost 5 bases, the J end lost 7 bases, and 11 bases lay between the germline ends.

The chain employs TRBV10-3 and TRBJ2-7; D may be TRBD1 (7 bases). Germline V gene sequence: CDR1 ENHRY, CDR2 SYGVKD. This CDR3 spans 18 amino acids. V dropped 6 bases and J dropped 3 bases, with 27 bases sitting between them. CDR3 coding DNA: TGTGCCATCAGCGATAAATTCAGGGGGGAAGAGGGGAACTACGAGCAGTACTTC. Protein: CAISDKFRGEEGNYEQYF.

The chain employs TRBV19 and TRBJ1-1, with 9 bases matching TRBD1. The ends lost 3 bases at V and 1 base at J; junction bases unmatched: 9. Germline V gives CDR1 LNHDA, CDR2 SQIVND (reference sequence). This CDR3 has 17 residues. The CDR3, as DNA: TGTGCCAGTAGTATGTCGGCGGGACAGGGAGCGAACACTGAAGCTTTCTTT. It yields the protein CASSMSAGQGANTEAFF.

This clone is a singleton in its sample. V is TRBV2 and J is TRBJ2-7, with a possible D match to TRBD2 (6 bases). V was trimmed by 6 bases and J by 3 bases, leaving 18 bases between them. This CDR3 contains 15 residues. Germline V gene lookup returns CDR1 SNHLY and CDR2 FYNNEI. In DNA, the CDR3 is TGTGCCAGCAGGGGGACTCCGAATTATCGCTACGAGCAGTACTTC. Translation gives CASRGTPNYRYEQYF.

The chain links TRBV29-1 to TRBJ2-2; 10 nucleotides line up with TRBD2. Looked up from germline, CDR1 is SQVTM and CDR2 is ANQGSEA. V was clipped by 8 bases and J by 1 base; unmatched bases: 1. The CDR3 is made up of 13 amino acids. CDR3 DNA: TGCAGCACTAGCGGGGAGAACACCGGGGAGCTGTTTTTT. Its translation is CSTSGENTGELFF.

The J gene is TRBJ2-2, the V gene TRBV7-9; 11 bases match TRBD1. Trimming cost V 5 bases and J 4 bases; bases outside gene matches: 9. This CDR3 has 17 amino acids. Germline V gene data show CDR1 as SEHNR and CDR2 as FQNEAQ (reference sequence). CDR3 region: CASSLNSGTGGTGELFF. As DNA, the CDR3 is TGTGCCAGCAGCCTAAACTCCGGGACAGGGGGCACCGGGGAGCTGTTTTTT.

The V gene is TRBV10-3, the J gene TRBJ1-1; 7 nucleotides line up with TRBD1. CDR1 ENHRY and CDR2 SYGVKD come from the germline V gene. J gave up 0 bases and V 3 bases, and 4 bases lay outside the gene matches. CDR3 length: 15 residues. CDR3 DNA: TGTGCCATCAGTGACCTCAGGGGGGTGAACACTGAAGCTTTCTTT. As protein: CAISDLRGVNTEAFF.

The chain employs TRBV18 and TRBJ2-7, with D possibly matching TRBD1 (6 bases). CDR1 is KGHSH and CDR2 is LQKENI in the germline V gene. V lost 5 bases and J lost 0, with 11 bases in between. CDR3 size: 14 residues. The CDR3 DNA reads TGTGCCAGCTCATTCGACAGGTTCTCCTACGAGCAGTACTTC. Encoded protein: CASSFDRFSYEQYF. The variable domain in full, completed from reference TRBV18 and TRBJ2-7, reads NAGVMQNPRHLVRRRGQEARLRCSPMKGHSHVYWYRQLPEEGLKFMVYLQKENIIDESGMPKERFSAEFPKEGPSILRIQQVVRGDSAAYFCASSFDRFSYEQYFGPGTRLTVT.

The chain joins TRBV19 to TRBJ1-1, with TRBD1 identical over 9 bases. The ends lost 3 bases at V and 4 bases at J; junction bases unmatched: 9. The germline gives CDR1 LNHDA, CDR2 SQIVND (reference sequence). The CDR3 spans 16 residues. The CDR3 region is CASSMFLGQGSTEAFF. The CDR3 nucleotides are TGTGCCAGTAGTATGTTTCTTGGACAGGGGAGCACTGAAGCTTTCTTT.

J is TRBJ1-2 and V is TRBV7-9; a weak D match, TRBD1 (6 bases). The V end was cut by 10 bases, the J end by 4 bases, with 10 bases between. CDR3 length equals 11 residues. Germline-derived CDR1 and CDR2 are SEHNR and FQNEAQ (reference sequence). CDR3 region: CATGDSYGYTF. The CDR3 DNA follows: TGTGCCACAGGGGATAGCTATGGCTACACCTTC.

The V gene is TRBV27, the J gene TRBJ1-1; 9 bases are a match to TRBD1. V lost 0 bases and J lost 4; bases outside the gene matches: 6. The CDR3 consists of 16 residues. Per germline, CDR1 MNHEY and CDR2 SMNVEV (reference sequence). CDR3 loop: CASSLSKTGGSTEAFF. CDR3 nucleotides: TGTGCCAGCAGTTTATCGAAGACAGGGGGGAGCACTGAAGCTTTCTTT.

The chain links TRBV28 to TRBJ1-1; weak D call: TRBD1 (6 bases). Germline-derived CDR1 and CDR2 are MDHEN and SYDVKM. V shed 2 bases and J shed 8 bases, with 6 bases lying between them. There are 11 residues in the CDR3. The CDR3 region has the DNA TGTGCCAGCAGTTTAGGGGGCGAAGCTTTCTTT. This gives the protein CASSLGGEAFF.

The chain uses TRBV28 and TRBJ2-5; TRBD2 matches at 9 bases. V was clipped by 10 bases and J by 1 base; unmatched bases: 7. The CDR3 totals 14 residues. CDR1 and CDR2 from the germline V gene are MDHEN and SYDVKM. The CDR3 region has the DNA TGTGCCACCAACGCGGGACTAGCCCAAGAGACCCAGTACTTC. It translates to CATNAGLAQETQYF.

This clone showed up just once. The CDR3 spells CASSQGPTGPGELFF. The DNA for the CDR3 is TGTGCCAGCAGCCAAGGACCGACAGGACCCGGGGAGCTGTTTTTT. J is TRBJ2-2 and V is TRBV14; a possible D gene is TRBD1 (6 bases). Between the trimmed V and J ends, which lost 1 base and 6 bases, there was a span of 12 bases. The CDR3 sequence is 15 residues long. Germline V CDR1 and CDR2: SGHDN, FVKESK.